These T cell receptor beta chains were read from a single sample in a study of blood T cell repertoires in COVID-19. The method was immunoSEQ multiplex PCR; TCRdb's version includes in-frame clones alone and lacks a portion of them. This table has 250,000 or so clones, 70% to 75% appearing once. Specimen: peripheral blood. The receptors were sampled from a woman of 80 years or more with acute or convalescent COVID-19. Each CDR3 is given with its conserved first and last residue.

TRBJ2-3	TRBV5-1	CASSHGRAGSTDTQYF
TRBJ2-1	TRBV4-1	CASSTGLAGAYNEQFF
TRBJ2-2	TRBV6-6	CASSSQTRYTGELFF
TRBJ1-5	TRBV28	CASSILLGARYQPQHF
TRBJ1-5	TRBV6-5	CASKMLVDQPQHF
TRBJ1-4	TRBV18	CASSGGQGRAEKLFF
TRBJ1-4	TRBV7-9	CASSTGQGRGFNEKLFF
TRBJ1-2	TRBV4-2	CASSQENYGYTF
TRBJ1-5	TRBV18	CASHAGSNQPQHF
TRBJ2-1	TRBV4-1	CASSRLTSGRAQGNEQFF
TRBJ2-1	TRBV5-4	CASSLVAGGENEQFF
TRBJ1-1	TRBV11-2	CASSFSGTGLEAFF
TRBJ2-7	TRBV10-3	CATVAGQGFYEQYF
TRBJ2-7	TRBV27	CASSLQPPRRVGSYEQYF
TRBJ1-6	TRBV10-2	CASSESTALILPLHF
TRBJ2-2	TRBV10-3	CAISAASGGAYWAGELFF
TRBJ2-7	TRBV4-3	CASSQDRSSTYEQYF
TRBJ2-1	TRBV19	CASSILAGATYNEQFF
TRBJ1-4	TRBV30	CAWRTDSWEKLFF
TRBJ2-7	TRBV6-5	CASRPYRQSYEQYF
TRBJ1-6	TRBV3-1/TRBV3-2	CASSQVFDTKSPLHF
TRBJ2-5	TRBV19	CASSIEGRDLETQYF
TRBJ1-2	TRBV19	CASRLPGGSYGYTF
TRBJ2-2	TRBV12-5	CASGLSRYSGRSGTGELFF
TRBJ2-5	TRBV6-6	CASSYSSRQETQYF
TRBJ1-4	TRBV5-1	CASSLSGTRGAEEKLFF
TRBJ2-7	TRBV11-3	CASSLGGGGPIEQYF
TRBJ2-1	TRBV13	CASSLSRLAGVGGQFF
TRBJ2-5	TRBV19	CASSISRTSGRYQETQYF
TRBJ1-2	TRBV18	CASSPGQGSSYTF
TRBJ1-4	TRBV19	CASSFRAPEEKLFF
TRBJ2-3	TRBV7-2	CASSLGEGRNTQYF
TRBJ2-7	TRBV5-1	CASSLAASGNSYEQYF
TRBJ2-1	TRBV6-2/TRBV6-3	CASSSDSYNEQFF
TRBJ1-4	TRBV5-4	CASSIPGQGEKLFF
TRBJ2-1	TRBV10-1	CASGLAANEQFF
TRBJ1-3	TRBV6-6	CASSYGDRAQGNTIYF
TRBJ2-2	TRBV4-1	CASSQESGQTNTGELFF
TRBJ1-6	TRBV7-2	CASSPYPRYSPLHF
TRBJ2-5	TRBV5-1	CASSPQTGRETQYF
TRBJ1-4	TRBV7-9	CASSNRDSHEKLFF
TRBJ2-1	TRBV5-1	CASSLAGYSYNEQFF
TRBJ1-5	TRBV10-1	CASLVVVQGVATANQPQHF
TRBJ1-1	TRBV19	CASSRLSGTGGGTEAFF
TRBJ1-6	TRBV30	CAWRPQGQHNSPLHF
TRBJ1-1	TRBV2	CASSRTGYAMNTEAFF